Given below is one T cell receptor beta chain in context. Its antigen is currently not known. No quality values exist for individual bases; no much larger clone is one base distant. This record comes from a study of cytomegalovirus exposure and HLA in healthy donors (dated by TCRdb to about 2017). Study-wide context: According to an earlier analysis of 587 of the donors, some 180 million T cells yielded some 120 million unique TCR beta sequences and 276 Gb of sequence data. The study combined high-throughput TCR immunosequencing, statistical association of individual TCRs with disease status, and machine learning to predict cytomegalovirus infection status. Genome-wide SNP genotypes for about 65% of the 666 donors were used in a later genetic analysis, which treated that subset as a discovery cohort. Roughly 300 gigabases of sequencing data and approximately 91 million unique TCR sequences made up an early release that covered approximately 700 HLA-typed donors. In an earlier analysis of 587 of the donors, high-throughput TCR beta sequencing was used to judge whether each TCR beta V gene segment behaved as functional or pseudogenic. The genetic ancestry cluster associated with self-reported Caucasian donors included approximately 85% of the roughly 380 genotyped donors. Among roughly 400 genotyped donors of the cohort, an average of approximately 240,000 unique TCR beta nucleotide sequences was sequenced per donor, of which roughly 17% were non-productive. Because of strong linkage in the cohort, roughly five DR-DQ haplotypes were treated as single units for association and clustering. A separate validation cohort of some 130 different subjects was used in addition to the 666-subject first cohort. Donor age, sex, ethnicity and CMV serostatus were collected together with the repertoire data. The number of donors typed differed by locus, with about 629-630 for A, B, C, DRB1 and DQB1, around 500 for DQA1, approximately 570 for DPA1, and around 430 for DPB1. All discovery cohort repertoires had been generated on a single sequencing platform. Using immunosequencing, the study profiled T cell repertoires from 666 subjects and related those repertoires to cytomegalovirus serostatus. In a later analysis, previously published TCR beta repertoires from 500 to 750 donors were re-analyzed and high-resolution HLA genotyping was added so that TCR occurrence patterns could be studied. In the later analysis, no new phenotypic data were used to find candidate immune exposures; instead, reliance was placed on TCR beta sequences and their occurrence across donors. The aim of the study was to test whether cataloging public T cell receptors could identify signatures of past pathogen exposure. Class I and class II HLA loci were covered by the typing at four-digit resolution.

The cohort comprised several hundred healthy bone marrow donors. At the time of sampling, all cohort members were nominally healthy, though unrecorded immune exposures were likely present. The donor was CMV seropositive and was included in the group of 270 or so seropositive cohort members. Each donor provided a peripheral blood sample, and peripheral blood mononuclear cells were used for TCR beta sequencing. The Qiagen DNeasy Blood Extraction Kit was used to extract genomic DNA from the blood cell samples. Here is what the overall study found, with its caveats: Most TCR sequences were seen in very few donors, while some public TCRs were found in many individuals. In a later analysis, the rate of TCR association differed among HLA loci, with DRB1 alleles having the most associated TCRs and HLA-C alleles having the fewest. According to a later genetic analysis, donors in an Asian-associated ancestry cluster had fewer N-insertions in productive TCRs than the roughly 700-donor mean. Linkage disequilibrium might explain the correlated functional status among segregating V segments, but an unknown experimental factor could not be excluded. In both the original and validation cohorts, the classifier was reported to diagnose cytomegalovirus status with high specificity and sensitivity. Strong co-occurrence of HLA alleles, especially DR and DQ, made assigning TCR associations to individual alleles difficult. A group of highly shared sequence variants was considered likely to be a technical artifact of the sequencing pipeline. In this cohort, only TCR beta chains were sequenced, and detectable features were limited by the absence of alpha or paired-chain data. In a later analysis, over 15,000 TCR beta sequences were associated with specific HLA alleles at a false discovery rate of 0.05. In a later analysis, several top co-occurrence clusters were reported to appear linked to parvovirus B19, influenza, CMV and Epstein-Barr virus. The 87-base-pair reads could not distinguish some IMGT-functional V segments, including TRBV6-2 and TRBV6-3, so those segments were excluded. An earlier analysis of approximately 600 of the donors showed that most TCR beta V segments appeared in productive rearrangements either about 87% or about 30% of the time, which broadly matched IMGT annotations. A total of fewer than 200 TCR beta chains were listed by the study as associated with cytomegalovirus. According to a later analysis, most CMV-associated TCR beta chains appeared to be HLA-restricted, and the HLA associations seemed to be driven largely by CMV exposure. A few of the identified cytomegalovirus-associated TCR beta chains were confirmed in vitro to be specific for cytomegalovirus antigens. The presence/absence analyses assumed that sequencing depth was roughly uniform across donors, and that assumption may not be true. A further reported finding was that TCR beta sequences accurately predicted the HLA-A and HLA-B alleles for most subjects in the first cohort. A later genetic analysis associated a missense DCLRE1C variant with V-gene and J-gene trimming of TCR beta chains, and an independent cohort replicated the association. In a later analysis, HLA-associated TCR beta chains showed more clonal expansion and lower generation probabilities than non-associated chains that were equally common. The earlier analysis of some 540 of the donors excluded about 16 rarely observed V segments, including chromosome 9 orphons, because counts were too low. Because HLA typing was missing for some donors at each locus, association tests included only the typed subset. Immune exposure information for the cohort was limited to CMV serostatus. According to the authors, the approach could potentially be generalized to other disease states and immunological phenotypes.

The germline V gene sets CDR1 to KGHSH and CDR2 to LQKENI. Taken from cysteine to phenylalanine, the CDR3 has 16 residues. CDR3 DNA is the only sequence kept; it has 48 bases, read in frame from the first base. Deletion took 0 bases off V and 0 bases off J, with a span of 9 bases between the germline ends. The library was produced with the immunoSEQ multiplex PCR assay. The multiplex PCR relied on a mix of 60 forward primers for TCR Vbeta segments and 13 reverse primers for TCR Jbeta segments. The CDR3 region of rearranged TCR beta genes was amplified from genomic DNA with a multiplex PCR assay. The Illumina HiSeq System was used to sequence the amplified TCR beta libraries as 87-base-pair reads. The paper's processing steps were these. A later analysis tallied around 82 million unique TCR beta chains across the 666 repertoires, and some 10 million of those chains were shared by two or more donors. Raw reads were error-corrected and collapsed into unique sequences with a nearest-neighbor algorithm that merged closely related sequences to remove PCR and sequencing errors. To assign V, D and J gene segments, CDR3 sequences were aligned to IMGT reference sequences. For a sequence to be retained, a match of at least six nucleotides to both a V gene segment and a J gene segment was required. A rearrangement was called productive if the CDR3 had no stop codons and remained in frame with V and J, and every other rearrangement was called non-productive. CDR3 was defined by IMGT convention, running from the second conserved V-encoded cysteine to the conserved J-encoded phenylalanine. In an earlier analysis of roughly 580 of the donors, sequences lacking an unambiguous match to a single V gene segment were excluded. In an earlier analysis of roughly 600 of the donors, a V segment was called functional when productive rearrangements were above 56.7%, and segregating when the standard deviation between donors exceeded 5%. To diagnose cytomegalovirus status from the catalog of TCR beta chain sequences, a statistical classification framework was built. V and J gene assignment, in a later analysis, came from comparing TCR nucleotide sequences with IMGT/GENE-DB human TR gene sequences. A later analysis assigned CDR3 sequences and most-parsimonious VDJ recombination scenarios with the TCRdist pipeline. In a later analysis, each TCR beta chain was defined by its CDR3 amino acid sequence together with its V-gene family, and reads without a unique V-gene family were excluded. To address suspected cross-contamination and a sequencing artifact, a later analysis removed over 500 highly shared, low-generation-probability nucleotide sequences. For each public chain, a later analysis derived a clonal expansion index from normalized ranks of inferred template counts within each repertoire. In a later analysis, generation probabilities were computed with a VDJ recombination model fitted to out-of-frame rearrangements, and the resulting probabilities were checked against IGoR. A later analysis scored TCR-TCR, TCR-HLA and TCR-CMV co-occurrence with hypergeometric tests, applying a repertoire-size bias correction to TCR pairs. A later analysis estimated false discovery rates by permuting HLA or CMV assignments 20 times. In a later analysis, co-occurring TCRs were grouped using DBSCAN, and TCRdist sequence similarity was added for clustering within HLA-allele-positive subsets. Repertoires with fewer than 30,000 or more than 120,000 public chains, plus five repertoires with anomalous nucleotide sharing, were excluded from co-occurrence clustering. What TCRdb holds here is the immuneACCESS table cut down to in-frame rearrangements. Part of the clones is not present; checked against another copy, under half of the missing clones reflect an unresolved V gene, and the others are unexplained. Clone size and the V and J calls come from that table; the DNA yielded D and trimming. This sample holds around 120,000 clones; roughly 80% were observed only once. Over 25% of the sample rests with the top ten.

The chain is encoded by TRBV18 joined to TRBJ1-5; D gene: possibly TRBD1, on 5 matching bases. The receptor's source is a man aged 55 to 70 in good health and CMV-seropositive. What was sequenced was PBMCs. The encoded CDR3 is CASSPPSGASNQPQHF. The nucleotides read TGTGCCAGCTCACCACCGTCTGGGGCTAGCAATCAGCCCCAGCATTTT.